This T cell receptor beta chain was profiled in a study of T-cell reconstitution after alpha-beta-depleted transplantation in children. General observations from the study: Approximately two months post-transplant, alpha-beta T cells reportedly originated from several hundred expanded graft clones. Newly generated T cells supplied most T-cell counts and diversity one year post-transplant.

The length of the CDR3 is 15 residues. Germline loops: CDR1 SQVTM, CDR2 ANQGSEA. V was pared by 6 bases and J by 2 bases, with 5 bases of the junction left unmatched. This clonotype was recorded at least ten times. Its target is unknown. A library of TCRbeta sequences, prepared with unique molecular identifiers, was generated. TCRdb called the PCR reads again in MiXCR, with one record for every CDR3 protein. The table records fewer than 550,000 distinct CDR3 sequences, 11% of them present only once. Sequenced here: PBMCs, mostly from graft donor cells, sampled 180 days after TCRalphabeta/CD19-depleted stem cell transplant. V and J are TRBV29-1 and TRBJ2-5; 14 positions match TRBD2. This receptor was identified in a female patient aged 2-15 years who had a stem cell transplant for aplastic anemia, so the T cells may come from the graft donor. The CDR3 DNA sequence: TGCAGCGTGGAGGGGACTAGCGGGGGTCAAGAGACCCAGTACTTC. Protein sequence: CSVEGTSGGQETQYF.